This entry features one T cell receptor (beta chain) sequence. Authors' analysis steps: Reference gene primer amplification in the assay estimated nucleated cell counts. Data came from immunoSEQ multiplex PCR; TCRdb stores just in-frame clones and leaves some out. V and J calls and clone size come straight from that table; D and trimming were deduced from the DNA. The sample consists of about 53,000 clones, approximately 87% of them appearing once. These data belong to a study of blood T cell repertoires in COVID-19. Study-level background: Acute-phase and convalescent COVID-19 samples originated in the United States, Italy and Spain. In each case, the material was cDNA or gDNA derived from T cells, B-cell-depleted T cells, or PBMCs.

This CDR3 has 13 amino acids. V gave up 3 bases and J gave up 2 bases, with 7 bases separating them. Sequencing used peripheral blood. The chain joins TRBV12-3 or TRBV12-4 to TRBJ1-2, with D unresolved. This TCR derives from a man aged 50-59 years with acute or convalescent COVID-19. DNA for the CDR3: TGTGCCAGCAGTTTTGGGCAGAACTATGGCTACACCTTC. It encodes CASSFGQNYGYTF.